This is a list of T cell receptor beta chains from one sample in a study of shared clonotypes between healthy human individuals. The repertoire was sequenced with immunoSEQ multiplex PCR; TCRdb's copy has only in-frame clones and lacks some. The sample contains roughly 1,800,000 clones, less than 95% of which appear only once. The source material was naive CD8+ T cells sorted from blood. The receptors come from a man in his late teens or twenties in good health. Each CDR3 is given with its conserved first and last residue. A D gene is named only where the DNA matches it firmly. Clone size appears in some rows only: once, few, many, or a class for an expanded clone.

abundance	j_gene	v_gene	d_gene	len	CDR3aa	CDR3nt
-	TRBJ1-1	TRBV28	TRBD1	13	CASSITGGAEAFF	TGTGCCAGCAGTATCACAGGGGGGGCTGAAGCTTTCTTT
-	TRBJ2-3	TRBV7-2	-	13	CAGRAGATDTQYF	TGTGCGGGGAGGGCGGGGGCCACAGATACGCAGTATTTT
-	TRBJ2-7	TRBV28	-	13	CASSQGEGYEQYF	TGTGCCAGCAGTCAGGGGGAGGGTTACGAGCAGTACTTC
-	TRBJ2-5	TRBV28	TRBD1	13	CASSQGTAETQYF	TGTGCCAGCAGTCAAGGGACAGCAGAGACCCAGTACTTC
-	TRBJ2-5	TRBV10-2	-	20	CASSGGLFPPLGSTQETQYF	TGCGCCAGCAGCGGCGGGTTGTTCCCCCCGTTAGGATCGACCCAAGAGACCCAGTACTTC
once	TRBJ2-1	TRBV2	TRBD2	16	CASSDGGRPSYNEQFF	TGTGCCAGCAGTGATGGCGGGAGGCCCTCCTACAATGAGCAGTTCTTC
-	TRBJ2-3	TRBV9	-	15	CASSVGSGSTDTQYF	TGTGCCAGCAGCGTAGGAAGCGGTAGCACAGATACGCAGTATTTT
-	TRBJ2-7	TRBV5-4	TRBD1	13	CASTGTDPYEQYF	TGTGCCAGCACGGGGACAGATCCCTACGAGCAGTACTTC
-	TRBJ2-1	TRBV6-6	-	11	CASRQEAEQFF	TGTGCCAGCAGGCAAGAGGCTGAGCAGTTCTTC
-	TRBJ1-5	TRBV10-2	-	14	CASGAGISNQPQHF	TGCGCCAGTGGAGCGGGGATTAGCAATCAGCCCCAGCATTTT
-	TRBJ2-6	TRBV27	-	16	CASSGVGGVGANVLTF	TGTGCCAGCAGTGGGGTGGGGGGTGTTGGGGCCAACGTCCTGACTTTC
-	TRBJ2-1	TRBV11-3	-	14	CASSLRGSYNEQFF	TGTGCCAGCAGCTTACGGGGCTCCTACAATGAGCAGTTCTTC
-	TRBJ1-1	TRBV19	-	13	CASSIEGYTEAFF	TGTGCCAGTAGTATAGAGGGGTACACTGAAGCTTTCTTT
once	TRBJ2-1	TRBV4-1	TRBD2	19	CASSQDWEEGGVFYNEQFF	TGCGCCAGCAGCCAAGATTGGGAGGAGGGAGGGGTTTTTTACAATGAGCAGTTCTTC
-	TRBJ2-1	TRBV6-6	TRBD1	16	CASSYSVGDRYNEQFF	TGTGCCAGCAGTTACTCCGTAGGGGACAGGTACAATGAGCAGTTCTTC
-	TRBJ2-1	TRBV27	TRBD1	16	CASSLWGTGGEVEQFF	TGTGCCAGCAGTTTATGGGGGACAGGGGGCGAAGTAGAGCAGTTCTTC
-	TRBJ2-7	TRBV10-1	-	12	CASSLGFDEQYF	TGCGCCAGCAGTTTAGGGTTCGACGAGCAGTACTTC
-	TRBJ1-2	TRBV30	-	14	CAWSAQMGIHGYTF	TGTGCCTGGAGTGCCCAAATGGGGATTCATGGCTACACCTTC
-	TRBJ2-1	TRBV7-9	TRBD2	17	CASSPRLADDLYNEQFF	TGTGCCAGCAGCCCAAGACTAGCGGATGACCTTTACAATGAGCAGTTCTTC
-	TRBJ1-5	TRBV28	-	15	CASSFSGEGNQPQHF	TGTGCCAGCAGTTTCTCGGGGGAGGGCAATCAGCCCCAGCATTTT
-	TRBJ1-4	TRBV25-1	-	13	CASSAPSGEKLFF	TGTGCCAGCAGTGCCCCATCGGGGGAAAAACTGTTTTTT
-	TRBJ2-5	TRBV15	-	13	CATSSSGPETQYF	TGTGCCACCAGCAGCTCAGGGCCGGAGACCCAGTACTTC
-	TRBJ2-5	TRBV4-1	TRBD2	18	CASSHLGTSGTISETQYF	TGCGCCAGCAGCCATCTTGGGACTAGCGGGACCATCTCAGAGACCCAGTACTTC
once	TRBJ2-5	TRBV7-9	-	18	CASSPTSVMDRRQETQYF	TGTGCCAGCAGCCCCACATCGGTCATGGACAGAAGGCAAGAGACCCAGTACTTC
-	TRBJ1-1	TRBV13	TRBD1	16	CASSLARTGLNTEAFF	TGTGCCAGCAGCTTAGCCCGGACAGGCCTAAACACTGAAGCTTTCTTT
-	TRBJ2-4	TRBV2	-	16	CASNNPPREAKNIQYF	TGTGCCAGCAACAACCCCCCGCGGGAAGCCAAAAACATTCAGTACTTC
-	TRBJ2-3	TRBV7-2	-	14	CASSPLPSTDTQYF	TGTGCCAGCAGCCCTCTACCTAGCACAGATACGCAGTATTTT
-	TRBJ1-1	TRBV11-2	-	19	CASSLDREERGWGNTEAFF	TGTGCCAGCAGCTTAGATCGCGAAGAGAGAGGGTGGGGGAACACTGAAGCTTTCTTT
-	TRBJ1-2	TRBV7-8	TRBD1	16	CASSTDRGSKTYGYTF	TGTGCCAGCAGCACTGACAGGGGTAGTAAGACCTATGGCTACACCTTC
once	TRBJ1-2	TRBV9	TRBD1	12	CASSGDRAGYTF	TGTGCCAGCAGCGGGGACAGGGCTGGCTACACCTTC
-	TRBJ1-3	TRBV4-3	TRBD1	15	CASSQVQGFGNTIYF	TGCGCCAGCAGCCAAGTACAGGGGTTTGGAAACACCATATATTTT
-	TRBJ1-1	TRBV11-1	-	13	CASSLGERTEAFF	TGTGCCAGCAGCTTAGGAGAACGGACTGAAGCTTTCTTT
-	TRBJ2-1	TRBV27	-	13	CASSLLDNNEQFF	TGTGCCAGCAGTTTATTGGACAACAATGAGCAGTTCTTC
-	TRBJ1-2	TRBV5-3	TRBD1	15	CARSEYRGRKHGYTF	TGTGCCAGAAGCGAGTACAGGGGGCGCAAGCATGGCTACACCTTC
-	TRBJ1-5	TRBV2	-	15	CASSEGAVSNQPQHF	TGTGCCAGCAGTGAAGGAGCAGTTAGCAATCAGCCCCAGCATTTT
-	TRBJ2-7	TRBV11-2	-	14	CASSSRGRPYEQYF	TGTGCCAGCAGCTCCCGTGGGCGACCCTACGAGCAGTACTTC
-	TRBJ2-1	TRBV6-5	-	12	CASSYQDNEQFF	TGTGCCAGCAGTTACCAGGACAATGAGCAGTTCTTC
-	TRBJ2-3	TRBV5-4	-	14	CASSFETNIDTQYF	TGTGCCAGCAGCTTTGAGACTAATATAGATACGCAGTATTTT
few	TRBJ2-7	TRBV2	TRBD1	14	CASSEGQGAYEQYF	TGTGCCAGCAGTGAGGGACAGGGTGCCTACGAGCAGTACTTC
-	TRBJ2-5	TRBV9	-	13	CASSGGTEETQYF	TGTGCCAGCAGCGGGGGGACGGAAGAGACCCAGTACTTC
-	TRBJ2-7	TRBV7-9	-	14	CASSFRDGPYEQYF	TGTGCCAGCAGCTTCCGGGACGGTCCCTACGAGCAGTACTTC
-	TRBJ1-1	TRBV9	-	15	CASSVVSAENTEAFF	TGTGCCAGCAGCGTAGTTAGTGCCGAGAACACTGAAGCTTTCTTT
-	TRBJ1-5	TRBV5-6	-	15	CASGQGAYSNQPQHF	TGTGCCAGCGGGCAAGGTGCGTATAGCAATCAGCCCCAGCATTTT
-	TRBJ2-3	TRBV7-6	-	12	CASSPDFDTQYF	TGTGCCAGCAGCCCGGACTTCGATACGCAGTATTTT
-	TRBJ2-3	TRBV4-1	-	14	CASSQEPYTDTQYF	TGCGCCAGCAGCCAAGAACCCTACACAGATACGCAGTATTTT
once	TRBJ2-1	TRBV6-8	TRBD2	16	CASTYLQGLADNEQFF	TGTGCCAGCACCTACCTACAGGGACTAGCGGACAATGAGCAGTTCTTC
-	TRBJ2-7	TRBV27	-	13	CASSLGLSYEQYF	TGTGCCAGCAGTTTAGGTCTGTCCTACGAGCAGTACTTC
once	TRBJ2-7	TRBV19	-	16	CASSTVGAGADYEQYF	TGTGCCAGTAGTACCGTGGGGGCAGGGGCCGACTACGAGCAGTACTTC
-	TRBJ2-5	TRBV10-3	TRBD2	18	CAISDPMTGTSDQETQYF	TGTGCCATCAGTGACCCGATGACCGGGACTAGCGACCAAGAGACCCAGTACTTC
-	TRBJ1-4	TRBV30	-	13	CAWSVGAGEKLFF	TGTGCCTGGAGTGTAGGGGCGGGTGAAAAACTGTTTTTT
-	TRBJ1-2	TRBV6-5	-	12	CASSLQGYGYTF	TGTGCCAGCAGTCTCCAGGGGTATGGCTACACCTTC
-	TRBJ1-5	TRBV11-2	TRBD1	15	CASSLEAGGSQPQHF	TGTGCCAGCAGCTTAGAAGCAGGGGGCAGTCAGCCCCAGCATTTT
-	TRBJ2-7	TRBV4-3	-	15	CASSQGVTGGYEQYF	TGCGCCAGCAGCCAAGGGGTGACTGGGGGCTACGAGCAGTACTTC
-	TRBJ2-3	TRBV9	-	15	CASSEGRAVTDTQYF	TGTGCCAGCAGCGAGGGTAGGGCGGTGACAGATACGCAGTATTTT
-	TRBJ1-6	TRBV7-9	-	18	CASSSGSQGRPYNSPLHF	TGTGCCAGCAGCTCAGGGTCACAGGGAAGACCCTATAATTCACCCCTCCACTTT
-	TRBJ2-7	TRBV28	TRBD1	14	CASRSDRAGNEQYF	TGTGCCAGCAGATCGGACAGGGCTGGAAACGAGCAGTACTTC